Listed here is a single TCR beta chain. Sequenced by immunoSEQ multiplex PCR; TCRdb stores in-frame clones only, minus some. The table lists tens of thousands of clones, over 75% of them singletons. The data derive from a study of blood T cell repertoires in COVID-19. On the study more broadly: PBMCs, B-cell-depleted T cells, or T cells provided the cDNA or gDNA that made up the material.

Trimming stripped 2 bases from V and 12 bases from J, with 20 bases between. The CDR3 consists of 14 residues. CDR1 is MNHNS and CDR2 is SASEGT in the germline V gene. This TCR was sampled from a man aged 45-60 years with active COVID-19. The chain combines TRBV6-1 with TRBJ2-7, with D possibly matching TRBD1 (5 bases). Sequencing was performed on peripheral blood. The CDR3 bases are TGTGCCAGCAGTGAATCCAGGACACTCATTCCCCCGTACTTC. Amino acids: CASSESRTLIPPYF.